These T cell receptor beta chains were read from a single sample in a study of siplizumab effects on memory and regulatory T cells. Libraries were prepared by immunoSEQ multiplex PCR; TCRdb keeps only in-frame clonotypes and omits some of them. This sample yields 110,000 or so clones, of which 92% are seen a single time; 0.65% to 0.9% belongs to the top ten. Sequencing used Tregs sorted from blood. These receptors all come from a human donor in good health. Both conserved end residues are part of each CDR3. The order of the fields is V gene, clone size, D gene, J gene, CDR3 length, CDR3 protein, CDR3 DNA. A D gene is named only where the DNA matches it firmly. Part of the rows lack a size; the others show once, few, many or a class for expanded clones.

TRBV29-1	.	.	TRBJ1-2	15	CSVEGRSGTRYGYTF	TGCAGCGTTGAAGGGCGGTCAGGGACCCGGTATGGCTACACCTTC
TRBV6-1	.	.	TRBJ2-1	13	CASSRGTYNEQFF	TGTGCCAGCAGCCGGGGCACATACAATGAGCAGTTCTTC
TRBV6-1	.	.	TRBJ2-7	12	CASTSTPYEQYF	TGTGCCAGCACTAGCACGCCCTACGAGCAGTACTTC
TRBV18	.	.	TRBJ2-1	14	CASSPGSSYNEQFF	TGTGCCAGCTCCCCCGGGAGCTCCTACAATGAGCAGTTCTTC
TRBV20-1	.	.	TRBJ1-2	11	CSASRGHGYTF	TGCAGTGCTAGCAGGGGACATGGCTACACCTTC
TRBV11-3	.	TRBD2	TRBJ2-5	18	CASSFRLAGGIIVETQYF	TGTGCCAGCAGTTTCAGATTAGCGGGGGGTATAATCGTGGAGACCCAGTACTTC
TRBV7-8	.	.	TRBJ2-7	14	CASSSGPVAHEQYF	TGTGCCAGCAGCTCCGGGCCCGTGGCCCACGAGCAGTACTTC
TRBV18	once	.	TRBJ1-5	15	CASSLYGGQDQPQHF	TGTGCCAGCTCACTCTACGGGGGGCAAGATCAGCCCCAGCATTTT
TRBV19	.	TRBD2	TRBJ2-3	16	CASSMGLAGGTDTQYF	TGTGCCAGTAGTATGGGACTAGCGGGTGGCACAGATACGCAGTATTTT
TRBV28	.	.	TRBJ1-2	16	CASIPPGSRKVYGYTF	TGTGCCAGCATCCCCCCGGGCAGCCGGAAAGTCTATGGCTACACCTTC
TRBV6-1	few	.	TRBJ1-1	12	CASSDLGTEAFF	TGTGCCAGCAGTGACCTGGGGACTGAAGCTTTCTTT
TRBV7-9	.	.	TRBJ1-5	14	CASSLGHFPQPQHF	TGTGCCAGCAGCTTAGGGCACTTCCCTCAGCCCCAGCATTTT
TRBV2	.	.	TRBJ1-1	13	CASSERSGTEAFF	TGTGCCAGCAGTGAACGTTCGGGGACTGAAGCTTTCTTT
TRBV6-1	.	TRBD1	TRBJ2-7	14	CASKPGQGAREQYF	TGTGCCAGTAAACCGGGACAGGGGGCTCGGGAGCAGTACTTC
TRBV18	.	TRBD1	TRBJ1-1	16	CASSPRGQGGGTEAFF	TGTGCCAGCTCACCACGGGGACAGGGGGGTGGCACTGAAGCTTTCTTT
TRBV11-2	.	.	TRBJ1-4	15	CASSNTGRTNEKLFF	TGTGCCAGCAGTAATACAGGGCGAACTAATGAAAAACTGTTTTTT
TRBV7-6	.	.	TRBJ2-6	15	CASSLMSSGANVLTF	TGTGCCAGCAGCCTCATGAGCTCTGGGGCCAACGTCCTGACTTTC
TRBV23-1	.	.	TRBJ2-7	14	CATLRVDGVYEQYF	TGCGCCACCCTGAGGGTAGACGGAGTCTACGAGCAGTACTTC
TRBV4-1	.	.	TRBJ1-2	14	CASSQDSQDYGYTF	TGCGCCAGCAGCCAAGATTCCCAGGACTATGGCTACACCTTC
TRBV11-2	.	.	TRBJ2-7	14	CASSLNPGPYEQYF	TGTGCCAGCAGCTTAAATCCAGGACCCTACGAGCAGTACTTC
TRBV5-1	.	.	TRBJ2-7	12	CASSGVTYEQYF	TGCGCCAGCAGCGGCGTAACCTACGAGCAGTACTTC
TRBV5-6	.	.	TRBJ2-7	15	CASSLVPNLGYEQYF	TGTGCCAGCAGCTTGGTCCCCAACCTCGGCTACGAGCAGTACTTC
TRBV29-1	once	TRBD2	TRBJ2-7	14	CRPGLAASSYEQYF	TGCAGACCGGGACTAGCGGCCTCCTCCTACGAGCAGTACTTC
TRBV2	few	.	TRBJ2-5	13	CASSEFVQETQYF	TGTGCCAGCAGTGAGTTCGTCCAAGAGACCCAGTACTTC
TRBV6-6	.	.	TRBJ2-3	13	CASMGSSTDTQYF	TGTGCCAGCATGGGCTCTTCCACAGATACGCAGTATTTT
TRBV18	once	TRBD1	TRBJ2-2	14	CASSLGQGQGELFF	TGTGCCAGCTCACTCGGACAGGGACAAGGGGAGCTGTTTTTT
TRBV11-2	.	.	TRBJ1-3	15	CASSLDPRSGNTIYF	TGTGCCAGCAGCTTAGATCCGCGCTCTGGAAACACCATATATTTT
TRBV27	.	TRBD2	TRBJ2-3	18	CASSSQGLAGGLREPQYF	TGTGCCAGCAGTTCCCAAGGACTAGCGGGAGGGCTAAGGGAGCCGCAGTATTTT
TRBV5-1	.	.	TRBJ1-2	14	CASSWDLGAWGYTF	TGCGCCAGCAGCTGGGATCTGGGGGCATGGGGCTACACCTTC
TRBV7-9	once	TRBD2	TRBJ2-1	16	CASSSLAGATYNEQFF	TGTGCCAGCAGCTCCCTAGCGGGAGCAACCTACAATGAGCAGTTCTTC
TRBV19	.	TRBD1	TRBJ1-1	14	CASSLGQGRSEAFF	TGTGCCAGTAGTCTAGGACAGGGGAGGTCAGAAGCTTTCTTT
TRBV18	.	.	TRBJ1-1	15	CASSPPVLMNTEAFF	TGTGCCAGCTCACCCCCGGTCCTTATGAACACTGAAGCTTTCTTT
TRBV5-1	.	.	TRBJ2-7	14	CASSWGQGYYEQYF	TGCGCCAGCAGCTGGGGGCAGGGGTACTACGAGCAGTACTTC
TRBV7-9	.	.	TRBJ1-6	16	CASSLIGSSYNSPLHF	TGTGCCAGCAGCTTAATCGGGAGCTCCTATAATTCACCCCTCCACTTT
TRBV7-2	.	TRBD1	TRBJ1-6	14	CASSADRGNSPLHF	TGTGCCAGCAGCGCGGACAGGGGGAATTCACCCCTCCACTTT
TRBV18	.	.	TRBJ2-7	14	CASSSTGISYEQYF	TGTGCCAGCTCATCCACAGGTATCTCCTACGAGCAGTACTTC
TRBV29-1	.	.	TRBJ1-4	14	CSTRLGGANEKLFF	TGCAGCACCCGACTTGGGGGTGCTAATGAAAAACTGTTTTTT
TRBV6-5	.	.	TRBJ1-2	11	CASSASGPPIF	TGTGCCAGCAGCGCGTCGGGACCGCCGATCTTC
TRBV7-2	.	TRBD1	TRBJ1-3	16	CASSSLQGVSGNTIYF	TGTGCCAGCAGCTCGCTTCAGGGGGTCTCTGGAAACACCATATATTTT
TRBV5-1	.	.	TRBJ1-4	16	CASSLGGTPTNEKLFF	TGCGCCAGCAGCTTAGGAGGGACCCCAACTAATGAAAAACTGTTTTTT
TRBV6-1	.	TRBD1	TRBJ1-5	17	CASSEITGTGGNQPQHF	TGTGCCAGCAGTGAAATCACCGGGACAGGGGGCAATCAGCCCCAGCATTTT
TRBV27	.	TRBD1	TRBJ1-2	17	CASSLQFSAGGIYGYTF	TGTGCCAGCAGTTTACAATTTTCGGCAGGGGGCATCTATGGCTACACCTTC
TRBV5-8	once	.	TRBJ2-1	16	CASSRASRGSYNEQFF	TGTGCCAGCAGCCGGGCGTCCAGGGGCTCCTACAATGAGCAGTTCTTC
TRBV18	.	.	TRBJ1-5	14	CASSPRQLNQPQHF	TGTGCCAGCTCACCTCGTCAGCTAAATCAGCCCCAGCATTTT
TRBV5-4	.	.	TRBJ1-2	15	CASSLAGPGGYGYTF	TGTGCCAGCAGCTTGGCGGGACCCGGGGGCTATGGCTACACCTTC
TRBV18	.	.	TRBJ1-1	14	CASSPVGIDTEAFF	TGTGCCAGCTCCCCAGTGGGGATCGACACTGAAGCTTTCTTT
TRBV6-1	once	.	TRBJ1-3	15	CASVGGTTSGNTIYF	TGTGCCAGCGTCGGAGGAACCACGTCTGGAAACACCATATATTTT
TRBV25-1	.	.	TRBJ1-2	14	CASSVAGLENGYTF	TGTGCCAGCAGTGTCGCAGGGCTAGAAAATGGCTACACCTTC
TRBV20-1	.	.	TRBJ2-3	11	CSAWARDTQYF	TGCAGTGCTTGGGCCCGGGATACGCAGTATTTT
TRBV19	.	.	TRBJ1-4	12	CASQGPRGKLFF	TGTGCCAGCCAGGGACCCAGGGGAAAACTGTTTTTT